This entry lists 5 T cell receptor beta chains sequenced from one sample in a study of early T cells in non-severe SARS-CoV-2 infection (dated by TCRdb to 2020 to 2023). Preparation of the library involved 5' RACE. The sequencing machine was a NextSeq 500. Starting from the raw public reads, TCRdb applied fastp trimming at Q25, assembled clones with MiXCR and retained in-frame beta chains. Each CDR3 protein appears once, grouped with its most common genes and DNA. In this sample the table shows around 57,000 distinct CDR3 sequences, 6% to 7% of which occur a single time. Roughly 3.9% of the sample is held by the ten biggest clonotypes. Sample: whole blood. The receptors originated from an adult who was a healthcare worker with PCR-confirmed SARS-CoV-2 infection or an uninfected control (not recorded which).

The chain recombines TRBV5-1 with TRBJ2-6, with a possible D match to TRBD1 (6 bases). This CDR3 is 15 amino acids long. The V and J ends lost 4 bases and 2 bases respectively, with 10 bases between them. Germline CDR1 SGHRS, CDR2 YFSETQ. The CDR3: CASSAQGPGANVLTF. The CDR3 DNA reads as TGCGCCAGCAGCGCTCAGGGGCCTGGGGCCAACGTCCTGACTTTC.

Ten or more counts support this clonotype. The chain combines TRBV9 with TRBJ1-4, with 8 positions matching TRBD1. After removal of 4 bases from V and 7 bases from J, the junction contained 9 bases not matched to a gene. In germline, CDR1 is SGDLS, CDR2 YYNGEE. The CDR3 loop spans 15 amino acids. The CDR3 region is CASSTPRGQGEKLFF. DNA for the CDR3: TGTGCCAGCAGCACGCCCAGGGGGCAAGGTGAAAAACTGTTTTTT.

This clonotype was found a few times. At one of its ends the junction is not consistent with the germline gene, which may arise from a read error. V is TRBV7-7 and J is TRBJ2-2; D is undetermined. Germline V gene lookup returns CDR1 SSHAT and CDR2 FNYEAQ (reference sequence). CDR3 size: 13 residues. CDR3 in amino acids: CASSLSVTGELFF. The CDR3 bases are TGTGCTAGCAGCTTATCAGTGACCGGGGAGCTGTTTTTT.

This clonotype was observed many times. CDR3 DNA sequence: TGTGCCACCAGCAGCAGTCGTACCCTCAGACACCGTTCGGGCTACACCTTC. The encoded protein is CATSSSRTLRHRSGYTF. The J gene is TRBJ1-2, the V gene TRBV15; D unresolved. V was shortened by 3 bases and J by 8 bases, with 25 bases between the two germline ends. This CDR3 is built from 17 residues. Germline-derived CDR1 and CDR2 are LNHNV and YYDKDF (reference sequence).

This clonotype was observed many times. DNA for the CDR3: TGTGCCAGCACCAGGAGGCAGTTAATCACCGGGGAGCTGTTTTTT. This translates into CASTRRQLITGELFF. This sequence joins TRBV11-2 and TRBJ2-2, with a possible D match to TRBD2 (5 bases). Germline lookup yields CDR1 SGHAT and CDR2 FQNNGV. V lost 7 bases to trimming and J lost 4 bases, with 16 bases between them. The CDR3 covers 15 residues.